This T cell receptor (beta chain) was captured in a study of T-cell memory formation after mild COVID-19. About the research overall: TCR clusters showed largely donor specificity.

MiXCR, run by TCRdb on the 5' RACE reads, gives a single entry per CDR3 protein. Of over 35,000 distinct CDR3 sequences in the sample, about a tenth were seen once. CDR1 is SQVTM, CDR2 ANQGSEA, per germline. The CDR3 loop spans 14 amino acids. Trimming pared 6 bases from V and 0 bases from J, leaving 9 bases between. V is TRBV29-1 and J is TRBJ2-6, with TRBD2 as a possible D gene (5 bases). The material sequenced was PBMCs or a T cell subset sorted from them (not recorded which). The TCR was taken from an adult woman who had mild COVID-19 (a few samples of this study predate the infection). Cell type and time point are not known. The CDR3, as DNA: TGCAGCGTCAACGGGGACTCTGGGGCCAACGTCCTGACTTTC. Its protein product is CSVNGDSGANVLTF.